What follows are 17 T cell receptor beta chains derived from one specimen sequenced in a study of beta chain features in type 1 diabetes. Expressed TCRB transcripts got sequenced, as all isolated RNA was reverse transcribed. This table comes from immunoSEQ multiplex PCR, and its TCRdb copy is limited to in-frame clones, with some not included. The table includes about 250,000 clones, 13% to 15% detected once. Sequenced: naive CD4+ T cells from blood. Receptors were obtained from a woman between 35 and 50 years old in good health.

In this sample, this clone turned up a few times. The CDR3 DNA is TGTGCCAGCAGCGCGTCCGGACAGCCCGACCAAGAGACCCAGTACTTC. It codes for CASSASGQPDQETQYF. The chain joins TRBV9 to TRBJ2-5, with a possible D match to TRBD1 (6 bases). This CDR3 has 16 amino acids. The ends were cut back, 3 bases at V and 0 bases at J, with 15 bases in the middle. In germline, CDR1 is SGDLS, CDR2 YYNGEE.

This clone was recorded a few times. The genes are TRBV18 and TRBJ2-3; tentative D call: TRBD2 (6 bases). The ends were cut back, 5 bases at V and 5 bases at J, with 11 bases in the middle. In germline, CDR1 is KGHSH, CDR2 LQKENI. The CDR3 length is 13 residues. CDR3 nucleotide sequence: TGTGCCAGCTCAATCGGGGGAGAAGATACGCAGTATTTT. It yields the protein CASSIGGEDTQYF.

This rearrangement joins TRBV19 to TRBJ2-7, with a weak D call TRBD2 (6 bases). Trimming removed 5 bases from V and 3 bases from J, with 14 bases in between. CDR1 is LNHDA and CDR2 is SQIVND in the germline V gene (reference sequence). CDR3 length: 14 residues. The CDR3 DNA sequence: TGTGCCAGTAGTGGAGGGTTGGGCTTCTACGAGCAGTACTTC. Residues: CASSGGLGFYEQYF.

V and J are TRBV6-6 and TRBJ2-3, with D hard to call. CDR3 size: 14 residues. Germline V CDR1 and CDR2: MNHNY, SVGAGI (reference sequence). V shed 6 bases and J shed 2 bases, with 12 bases lying between them. Here the CDR3 reads CASRRLVNTDTQYF. The CDR3 coding sequence is TGTGCCAGCAGGCGGCTAGTGAACACAGATACGCAGTATTTT.

The rearrangement links TRBV19 to TRBJ1-5; tentatively, D is TRBD1 (6 bases). This CDR3 spans 15 amino acids. Germline-derived CDR1 and CDR2 are LNHDA and SQIVND (reference sequence). Trimming pared 7 bases from V and 0 bases from J, leaving 13 bases between. DNA of the CDR3: TGTGCCAGTACAGAGACAGGCTCTAGCAATCAGCCCCAGCATTTT. Encoded protein: CASTETGSSNQPQHF.

The rearrangement uses TRBV14 and TRBJ2-5, with 7 bases that match TRBD1. The J call is in doubt because the DNA end fits TRBJ2-7 better. Germline V gene data show CDR1 as SGHDN and CDR2 as FVKESK. The CDR3 totals 14 residues. This CDR3 is CASSQVGTAYEQYF. DNA for the CDR3: TGTGCCAGCAGCCAAGTGGGGACAGCCTACGAGCAGTACTTC.

This clone occurred a few times. The V gene is TRBV6-1, the J gene TRBJ1-6, with TRBD1 matching 10 bases. Per germline, CDR1 MNHNS and CDR2 SASEGT. The trim removed 7 bases at V and 10 bases at J, leaving 10 bases unmatched. The CDR3 runs to 15 residues. CDR3 DNA: TGTGCCAGCATCCTCGGTGGACAGGGGGGCTCACCCCTCCACTTT. Protein product: CASILGGQGGSPLHF.

The sample holds a few counts of this clone. The chain combines TRBV5-5 with TRBJ2-1, with D perhaps TRBD2 (6 bases). Trimming cost V 3 bases and J 2 bases, with 9 bases left between them. The CDR3 consists of 14 residues. The V gene's germline CDR1 is SGHKS and CDR2 YYEKEE (reference sequence). In DNA form, the CDR3 reads TGTGCCAGCAGCTCCCCGGGGGCCTACAATGAGCAGTTCTTC. Its translation is CASSSPGAYNEQFF.

This clone showed up just a few times. The rearrangement links TRBV18 to TRBJ1-1; D is perhaps TRBD1 (5 bases). Germline-derived CDR1 and CDR2 are KGHSH and LQKENI. The germline V and J ends were trimmed by 3 bases and 5 bases, with 16 bases remaining between them. The CDR3 is 15 amino acids. Here the CDR3 reads CASSPWGPEGTEAFF. CDR3 nucleotides: TGTGCCAGCTCACCTTGGGGCCCGGAGGGGACTGAAGCTTTCTTT.

The table lists this clone with many counts. This chain connects TRBV23-1 to TRBJ1-1; TRBD1 matches 8 bases. TRBV23-1 is noted as an ORF with a role that remains uncertain. The CDR3 totals 16 residues. J gave up 7 bases and V 4 bases, and 14 bases lay outside the gene matches. The CDR3 nucleotides read TGCGCCAGCAGTCTGTGGACAGGGCCGAGAGAGGTTGAAGCTTTCTTT. Translating it yields CASSLWTGPREVEAFF.

This clone has more than one count but fewer than ten. The gene calls are TRBV28 and TRBJ1-1; D is unresolved. V was cut by 3 bases and J by 10 bases, with 18 bases left in between. Germline V gene lookup returns CDR1 MDHEN and CDR2 SYDVKM. This CDR3 spans 14 amino acids. DNA of the CDR3: TGTGCCAGCAGTTTGACCACCCTGACCGCGGTAGCTTTCTTT. It is translated as CASSLTTLTAVAFF. Based on the CDR3 plus reference TRBV28 and TRBJ1-1, the full variable domain is DVKVTQSSRYLVKRTGEKVFLECVQDMDHENMFWYRQDPGLGLRLIYFSYDVKMKEKGDIPEGYSVSREKKERFSLILESASTNQTSMYLCASSLTTLTAVAFFGQGTRLTVV.

The J gene is TRBJ1-2, the V gene TRBV6-5; 8 positions agree with TRBD1. Trimming cost V 2 bases and J 4 bases; bases outside gene matches: 6. This CDR3 contains 15 residues. Germline loops: CDR1 MNHEY, CDR2 SVGAGI. Here the CDR3 DNA reads TGTGCCAGCAGTTACCACCGACAGGGGACCTATGGCTACACCTTC. Protein sequence: CASSYHRQGTYGYTF.

Many counts were recorded for this clone. The chain couples TRBV11-1 to TRBJ2-2; D perhaps matches TRBD1 (5 bases). Trimming pared 5 bases from V and 4 bases from J, leaving 8 bases between. CDR3 length: 13 residues. Per germline, CDR1 SGHAT and CDR2 FQDESV (reference sequence). The CDR3 sequence: CASSTTVTGELFF. The CDR3 coding sequence is TGTGCCAGCAGCACGACAGTCACCGGGGAGCTGTTTTTT.

The chain is built from TRBV29-1 and TRBJ2-5, with TRBD2 matching 9 bases. This CDR3 has 15 residues. CDR1 is SQVTM, CDR2 ANQGSEA, per germline. V lost 1 base and J lost 4; bases outside the gene matches: 7. DNA for the CDR3: TGCAGCGTTGAAGTTGGCGGGGGGGCCGGAGAGACCCAGTACTTC. Protein sequence: CSVEVGGGAGETQYF.

V and J are TRBV7-9 and TRBJ1-4; no definite D call. The germline gives CDR1 SEHNR, CDR2 FQNEAQ (reference sequence). Trimming pared 2 bases from V and 0 bases from J, leaving 4 bases between. CDR3 size: 14 residues. The CDR3: CASSLFATNEKLFF. DNA of the CDR3: TGTGCCAGCAGCTTATTCGCAACTAATGAAAAACTGTTTTTT.

This clone was found a few times. This chain links TRBV4-1 with TRBJ2-3; 12 bases are shared with TRBD2. The CDR3 loop spans 20 amino acids. The V and J ends lost 0 bases and 2 bases, in that order; junction bases with no gene match: 12. Germline V gene sequence: CDR1 MGHRA, CDR2 YSYEKL. The CDR3 spells CASSQDLWASGGADTDTQYF. The DNA of the CDR3 is TGCGCCAGCAGCCAAGATCTTTGGGCTAGCGGGGGGGCCGACACAGATACGCAGTATTTT.

This clone was counted a few times. This rearrangement joins TRBV5-1 to TRBJ1-1; D is uncertain. The CDR3 is 15 amino acids. Per germline, CDR1 SGHRS and CDR2 YFSETQ. V was clipped by 0 bases and J by 0 bases, with 9 bases between them. The CDR3, as DNA: TGCGCCAGCAGCTTGGCCACAGACATGAACACTGAAGCTTTCTTT. Its protein product is CASSLATDMNTEAFF.